Below, 28 T cell receptor beta chains from the same sample are listed, as sequenced in a study of cytomegalovirus exposure and HLA in healthy donors. Primers included in the PCR were 60 Vbeta and 13 Jbeta primers. Clones were read by immunoSEQ multiplex PCR, and TCRdb kept only the in-frame ones, dropping some. The data contain roughly 80,000 clones, less than 80% of them singletons. The sequencing sample was made of PBMCs. Source of these receptors: a woman in her forties or fifties in good health and CMV-seropositive.

V usage is TRBV28 and J usage is TRBJ2-5; D may be TRBD1 (6 bases). The CDR3 covers 14 residues. CDR1 and CDR2 from the germline V gene are MDHEN and SYDVKM. V dropped 6 bases and J dropped 5 bases, with 16 bases sitting between them. DNA for the CDR3: TGTGCCAGCAGCGTAGGTGAGGGGGTGGAGACCCAGTACTTC. Its protein product is CASSVGEGVETQYF.

The chain employs TRBV7-9 and TRBJ1-1, with D unresolved. Germline V CDR1 and CDR2: SEHNR, FQNEAQ (reference sequence). This CDR3 region has 14 residues. V was shortened by 1 base and J by 3 bases, with 9 bases between the two germline ends. Here the CDR3 reads CASSLGLVYTEAFF. CDR3 in DNA: TGTGCCAGCAGCTTAGGACTCGTGTACACTGAAGCTTTCTTT.

J is TRBJ2-7 and V is TRBV6-1, with 9 positions matching TRBD1. In germline, CDR1 is MNHNS, CDR2 SASEGT. This CDR3 contains 14 residues. The CDR3 coding sequence is TGTGTCACGCACAGGGGACAGGGCGACTACGAGCAGTACGTC. Protein sequence: CVTHRGQGDYEQYV.

V and J are TRBV5-1 and TRBJ1-2; 8 nucleotides agree with TRBD1. CDR1 is SGHRS and CDR2 is YFSETQ in the germline V gene. The CDR3 has 14 residues. V was pared by 7 bases and J by 4 bases, with 9 bases of the junction left unmatched. The CDR3 is CASCLDRGVYGYTF. CDR3 bases: TGCGCCAGCTGCCTTGACAGGGGAGTCTATGGCTACACCTTC.

The chain is built from TRBV2 and TRBJ1-1; no firm D call. V lost 6 bases and J 1 base, leaving 12 bases between the germline ends. Germline CDR1 SNHLY, CDR2 FYNNEI. The CDR3 covers 14 residues. The CDR3 DNA is TGTGCCAGCAGAGATGACAAACAGAACACTGAAGCTTTCTTT. Residues: CASRDDKQNTEAFF.

The rearrangement joins TRBV10-1 to TRBJ1-2, with a weak D call TRBD1 (5 bases). There are 13 residues in the CDR3. Trimming took 8 bases from V and 8 from J, leaving 18 bases between them. Per germline, CDR1 WNHNN and CDR2 SYGVQD (reference sequence). The CDR3, as DNA: TGCGCCAGCCGAGGAGGGACTCGGAAGGGCTACACCTTC. Its protein is CASRGGTRKGYTF.

The chain has TRBV4-2 and TRBJ2-1, with 12 bases aligning to TRBD1. The CDR3 consists of 15 residues. V lost 5 bases and J lost 8; bases outside the gene matches: 7. Germline CDR1 reads LGHNA; CDR2 reads YNFKEQ. CDR3 region: CASSLVGTGGYEQFF. DNA for the CDR3: TGTGCCAGCAGCTTGGTAGGGACAGGGGGCTATGAGCAGTTCTTC.

This clone was seen only once. The rearrangement joins TRBV6-1 to TRBJ2-7; TRBD1 matches at 8 bases. Germline trimming cut 6 bases from V and 5 bases from J; bases unmatched to any gene: 9. Germline V gene data show CDR1 as MNHNS and CDR2 as SASEGT. The CDR3 totals 14 residues. CDR3 sequence (DNA): TGTGCCAGCAGCGCCGGGGACAGGAGGCACGAGCAGTACTTC. This codes for CASSAGDRRHEQYF.

In regard to this clone: Here the CDR3 omits its conserved ending phenylalanine or tryptophan, so a read error is the likely source. The chain couples TRBV4-2 to TRBJ1-2, with D possibly TRBD1 on 5 matching bases. Trimming removed 1 base from V and 3 bases from J, with 12 bases in between. The CDR3 is 15 residues long. CDR1 is LGHNA, CDR2 YNFKEQ, per germline. CDR3 in amino acids: CASSQVGGVDYGYTL. The CDR3 nucleotides read TGTGCCAGCAGCCAAGTCGGGGGGGTTGACTATGGCTACACCCTC.

The chain couples TRBV6-1 to TRBJ1-1; D unclear. The germline CDR1 and CDR2 sequences are MNHNS and SASEGT. The V gene lost 3 bases and the J gene lost 4 bases, with 12 bases spanning the gap. This CDR3 has 14 residues. The DNA for the CDR3 is TGTGCCAGCAGTGAGTGGCGGGCGAGCACTGAAGCTTTCTTT. Residues: CASSEWRASTEAFF.

The genes are TRBV7-3 and TRBJ2-1; 7 nucleotides match TRBD1. The CDR3 covers 14 residues. V dropped 2 bases and J dropped 6; count of bases not matched to a gene: 4. Germline assignment: CDR1 SGHTA and CDR2 FQGTGA. CDR3 in DNA: TGTGCCAGCAGCTTAGAGGGGGCTGGCAATGAGCAGTTCTTC. Protein sequence: CASSLEGAGNEQFF. Drawing the rest from reference TRBV7-3 and TRBJ2-1, the complete variable domain is GAGVSQTPSNKVTEKGKYVELRCDPISGHTALYWYRQSLGQGPEFLIYFQGTGAADDSGLPNDRFFAVRPEGSVSTLKIQRTERGDSAVYLCASSLEGAGNEQFFGPGTRLTVL.

The sample holds one count of this clone. CDR3 amino acids: CASSAGGGGPGTEAFF. CDR3 coding DNA: TGTGCCAGCAGCGCCGGAGGAGGGGGCCCGGGCACTGAAGCTTTCTTT. J is TRBJ1-1 and V is TRBV5-4, with 7 bases aligning to TRBD1. The ends lost 4 bases at V and 4 bases at J; junction bases unmatched: 13. CDR1 is SGHNT, CDR2 YYREEE, per germline (reference sequence). The CDR3 has 16 amino acids.

The chain employs TRBV27 and TRBJ2-1; TRBD2 matches 14 bases. CDR1 is MNHEY, CDR2 SMNVEV, per germline (reference sequence). V dropped 8 bases and J dropped 6; count of bases not matched to a gene: 15. The CDR3 extends over 18 amino acids. The CDR3 nucleotides are TGTGCCAGCGGAAAAGCTAGGACTAGCGGGGGGAACCGCAATGAGCAGTTCTTC. It translates to CASGKARTSGGNRNEQFF.

This clone has just a few counts. The chain combines TRBV11-2 with TRBJ1-2; 10 bases map to TRBD1. This CDR3 has 17 residues. From germline, CDR1 is SGHAT and CDR2 FQNNGV. V shed 3 bases, J shed 6 bases, and the junction held 13 bases outside the gene matches. The CDR3 here is CASSLKGQGRDEDGYTF. DNA for the CDR3: TGTGCCAGCAGCTTGAAGGGACAGGGGAGGGATGAGGATGGCTACACCTTC.

This clone was counted a few times. The chain has TRBV18 and TRBJ2-5; tentative D call: TRBD2 (5 bases). Germline V lookup: CDR1 KGHSH, CDR2 LQKENI. The CDR3 length is 13 residues. V was cut by 3 bases and J by 2 bases, with 7 bases left in between. CDR3 sequence (DNA): TGTGCCAGCTCACCTGCGGGTCAAGAGACCCAGTACTTC. It codes for CASSPAGQETQYF.

The chain has TRBV19 and TRBJ2-7; maybe TRBD2 (6 bases). Germline V gene lookup returns CDR1 LNHDA and CDR2 SQIVND (reference sequence). V gave up 3 bases and J gave up 0 bases, with 12 bases separating them. This CDR3 region has 15 residues. CDR3 nucleotides: TGTGCCAGTAGTATGGGTCTAGCGCTCTCCTACGAGCAGTACTTC. Translated, it gives CASSMGLALSYEQYF.

The V gene is TRBV29-1, the J gene TRBJ2-3; a weak D match, TRBD1 (6 bases). V lost 4 bases, J lost 2 bases, and 10 bases lay in between. The CDR3 has 13 amino acids. CDR1 is SQVTM, CDR2 ANQGSEA, per germline. CDR3 region: CSVVKGDTDTQYF. CDR3 sequence (DNA): TGCAGCGTTGTGAAGGGGGACACAGATACGCAGTATTTT.

The rearrangement joins TRBV27 to TRBJ1-2, with D possibly matching TRBD1 (6 bases). From germline, CDR1 is MNHEY and CDR2 SMNVEV (reference sequence). With 0 bases removed from V and 12 bases from J, the gap between germline ends came to 17 bases. This CDR3 is built from 14 residues. This CDR3 is CASSLSLEQGGHTF. Written as DNA, the CDR3 is TGTGCCAGCAGTTTATCCCTCGAACAGGGTGGTCACACCTTC.

This chain links TRBV5-1 with TRBJ2-2; 9 positions agree with TRBD1. This CDR3 has 16 residues. Per germline, CDR1 SGHRS and CDR2 YFSETQ. V lost 7 bases and J lost 2; bases outside the gene matches: 9. CDR3 bases: TGCGCCAGCCAGAAACGGGACAGGGCCAACACCGGGGAGCTGTTTTTT. It translates to CASQKRDRANTGELFF.

The genes are TRBV19 and TRBJ1-1; D not certain. V was clipped by 7 bases and J by 5 bases, with 23 bases between them. The germline gives CDR1 LNHDA, CDR2 SQIVND (reference sequence). This CDR3 contains 16 residues. The CDR3 protein is CASTYLSLGSGTEAFF. CDR3 bases: TGTGCCAGTACCTACCTGTCCCTTGGGTCGGGGACTGAAGCTTTCTTT. The full variable domain, its missing parts supplied by reference TRBV19 and TRBJ1-1, is DGGITQSPKYLFRKEGQNVTLSCEQNLNHDAMYWYRQDPGQGLRLIYYSQIVNDFQKGDIAEGYSVSREKKESFPLTVTSAQKNPTAFYLCASTYLSLGSGTEAFFGQGTRLTVV.

The chain links TRBV5-6 to TRBJ1-1, with TRBD1 as a possible D gene (5 bases). The CDR3 is 13 residues long. V was shortened by 4 bases and J by 2 bases, with 9 bases between the two germline ends. Per germline, CDR1 SGHDT and CDR2 YYEEEE. The CDR3 spells CASSPQGNTEAFF. Here the CDR3 DNA reads TGTGCCAGCAGCCCGCAGGGTAACACTGAAGCTTTCTTT.

The rearrangement joins TRBV29-1 to TRBJ2-1, with 15 bases lining up with TRBD2. From germline, CDR1 is SQVTM and CDR2 ANQGSEA. Trimming at V came to 7 bases and at J to 12 bases, leaving 10 bases not matched to a gene. The CDR3 consists of 14 residues. The CDR3 DNA sequence: TGCAGCGCCCTCGGACTAGCGGGGGGGCCTTGGCAGTTCTTC. Protein product: CSALGLAGGPWQFF.

The genes are TRBV5-1 and TRBJ2-5; TRBD1 might be the D (6 bases). CDR1 is SGHRS and CDR2 is YFSETQ in the germline V gene. V dropped 6 bases and J dropped 2 bases, with 8 bases sitting between them. This CDR3 has 12 residues. This chain's CDR3 is CASIGQQETQYF. The CDR3 coding sequence is TGCGCCAGCATAGGACAGCAAGAGACCCAGTACTTC. The variable domain in full, with the rest retrieved from reference TRBV5-1 and TRBJ2-5, is KAGVTQTPRYLIKTRGQQVTLSCSPISGHRSVSWYQQTPGQGLQFLFEYFSETQRNKGNFPGRFSGRQFSNSRSEMNVSTLELGDSALYLCASIGQQETQYFGPGTRLLVL.

The chain recombines TRBV4-1 with TRBJ2-1; D is undetermined. This CDR3 comprises 16 residues. With 2 bases removed from V and 1 base from J, the gap between germline ends came to 12 bases. Germline loops: CDR1 MGHRA, CDR2 YSYEKL. This CDR3 reads CASSQLAVLSYNEQFF. The CDR3 DNA is TGCGCCAGCAGCCAACTCGCTGTCCTATCCTACAATGAGCAGTTCTTC.

The rearrangement uses TRBV6-1 and TRBJ2-7; perhaps TRBD1 as D (5 bases). The germline CDR1 and CDR2 sequences are MNHNS and SASEGT. Deletions cut 4 bases from V and 0 bases from J, with 7 bases between. The CDR3 covers 13 residues. In DNA, the CDR3 is TGTGCCAGCAGTGTCAGGGCCTCCTACGAGCAGTACGTC. Protein sequence: CASSVRASYEQYV.

This clone turned up a few times. The rearrangement uses TRBV4-1 and TRBJ2-5; 9 bases are shared with TRBD2. The CDR3 loop spans 18 amino acids. V dropped 2 bases and J dropped 1; count of bases not matched to a gene: 11. Looked up from germline, CDR1 is MGHRA and CDR2 is YSYEKL. CDR3 DNA: TGCGCCAGCAGCCAACAAAGCGGGGGGCCTCGTCTCCAAGAGACCCAGTACTTC. This gives the protein CASSQQSGGPRLQETQYF.

V gene TRBV7-3 combines with J gene TRBJ2-5, with TRBD2 matching 10 bases. This CDR3 comprises 15 residues. The germline V gene has CDR1 SGHTA and CDR2 FQGTGA. Trimming at V came to 4 bases and at J to 2 bases, leaving 4 bases not matched to a gene. The CDR3 coding sequence is TGTGCCAGCAGCTCAGCGGGGGGGCCGCAAGAGACCCAGTACTTC. The encoded protein is CASSSAGGPQETQYF.

The V call is TRBV2, the J call TRBJ1-6; D is unresolved. V dropped 6 bases and J dropped 8 bases, with 11 bases sitting between them. The CDR3 totals 13 residues. The germline V gene encodes CDR1 SNHLY and CDR2 FYNNEI. CDR3 sequence (DNA): TGTGCCAGCAGAAATAGAATGGATTCACCCCTCCACTTT. It codes for CASRNRMDSPLHF. Full variable domain (outside the CDR3, taken from reference TRBV2 and TRBJ1-6): EPEVTQTPSHQVTQMGQEVILRCVPISNHLYFYWYRQILGQKVEFLVSFYNNEISEKSEIFDDQFSVERPDGSNFTLKIRSTKLEDSAMYFCASRNRMDSPLHFGNGTRLTVT.